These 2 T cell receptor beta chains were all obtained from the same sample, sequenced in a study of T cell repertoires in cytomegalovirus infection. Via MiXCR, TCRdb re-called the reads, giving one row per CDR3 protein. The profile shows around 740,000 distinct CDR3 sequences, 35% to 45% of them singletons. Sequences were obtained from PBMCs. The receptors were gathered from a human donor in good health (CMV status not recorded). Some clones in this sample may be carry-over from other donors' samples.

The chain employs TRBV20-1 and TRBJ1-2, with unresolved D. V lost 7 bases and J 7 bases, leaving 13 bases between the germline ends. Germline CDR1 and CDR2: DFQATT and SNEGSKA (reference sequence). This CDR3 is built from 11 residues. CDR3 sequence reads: CSVGRVGGYTF. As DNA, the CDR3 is TGCAGTGTCGGGAGAGTCGGTGGCTACACCTTC.

The CDR3 coding sequence is TGTGCCACCAGTGATCCCGGATCGAGTAAACTGTTTTTT. Translating it yields CATSDPGSSKLFF. V is TRBV24-1 and J is TRBJ1-4; D remains ambiguous. Germline loops: CDR1 KGHDR, CDR2 SFDVKD. The V and J ends lost 3 bases and 11 bases respectively, with 12 bases between them. This CDR3 comprises 13 residues.